This is a list of T cell receptor beta chains from one sample in a study of T cells in Graves' hyperthyroidism and ophthalmopathy. MiXCR, applied by TCRdb to the multiplex PCR reads, yields one record per CDR3 protein. The repertoire holds hundreds of thousands of distinct CDR3 sequences, with less than 15% as singletons. The sequencing sample was made of blood. These receptors originate from a woman aged 18 to 35 with Graves' hyperthyroidism. Both conserved end residues are part of each CDR3. A D gene is named only where the DNA matches it firmly. Clone size is not always given. Where it is, it says once, few, many or a class for expanded clones.

TRBJ1-1	TRBV7-3	few	-	TGTGCCAGCAGCTTAACCACGACCACTGAAGCTTTCTTT	CASSLTTTTEAFF
TRBJ2-2	TRBV28	-	-	TGTGCCAGCAGTTTATTTGGGACCGGGGAGCTGTTTTTT	CASSLFGTGELFF
TRBJ2-4	TRBV4-1	few	-	TGCGCCAGCAGCCAAGTATTGAGCGGGCGTACCAAAAACATTCAGTACTTC	CASSQVLSGRTKNIQYF
TRBJ2-5	TRBV11-2	many	TRBD1	TGTGCCAGCAACACGGACAGGGCACGGGAGACCCAGTACTTC	CASNTDRARETQYF
TRBJ1-6	TRBV7-9	-	-	TGCGCCAGCAGCCAATCCTATAATTCACCCCTCCACTTT	CASSQSYNSPLHF
TRBJ2-3	TRBV7-9	-	TRBD1	TGTGCCAGCAGCTTACAGGGACAGGGCCCAGATACGCAGTATTTT	CASSLQGQGPDTQYF
TRBJ1-2	TRBV7-9	-	-	TGTGCCAGCAGCTTGCCCGGGGGGCGCCGGGACTATGGCTACACCTTC	CASSLPGGRRDYGYTF
TRBJ2-4	TRBV12-3/TRBV12-4	-	TRBD1	TGTGCCAGCAGTGGACAGGGGGCCCTAGCCAAAAACATTCAGTACTTC	CASSGQGALAKNIQYF
TRBJ1-2	TRBV4-1	many	-	TGCGCCAGCAGCCAAGATCGGGCCGTTTTAGTTGGCTACACCTTC	CASSQDRAVLVGYTF
TRBJ2-3	TRBV11-2	many	-	TGTGCCAGCAGCTTAGTACGGGGGGCAAGGGCTACGCAGTATTTT	CASSLVRGARATQYF
TRBJ1-1	TRBV19	few	-	TGTGCCAGTACCCAAGGGGAGAACACTGAAGCTTTCTTT	CASTQGENTEAFF
TRBJ2-2	TRBV20-1	few	-	TGCAGTGCCAAAAAATACGGGGAGCTGTTTTTT	CSAKKYGELFF
TRBJ1-2	TRBV30	many	TRBD1	TGTGCCTGGAGTCCGAACAGGGGCTATGGCTACACCTTC	CAWSPNRGYGYTF
TRBJ1-3	TRBV12-3/TRBV12-4	-	-	TGTGCCAGCAGTCCGACGGAACGGCGGAACCAATATTTT	CASSPTERRNQYF
TRBJ2-1	TRBV9	-	-	TGTGCCAGCAGCGTAGCCCCCTCCGAAGCGAACAATGAGCAGTTCTTC	CASSVAPSEANNEQFF
TRBJ2-1	TRBV7-9	many	TRBD2	TGTGCCAGCACGTCAACTAGCGATGAGCAGTTCTTC	CASTSTSDEQFF
TRBJ2-1	TRBV30	many	TRBD1	TGTGCCTGGAGCCGACAGGGGAGCTCCTACAATGAGCAGTTCTTC	CAWSRQGSSYNEQFF
TRBJ1-1	TRBV12-3/TRBV12-4	-	-	TGTGCCAGCTGTCCAACTGGAATGAACACTGAAGCTTTCTTT	CASCPTGMNTEAFF
TRBJ1-2	TRBV12-3/TRBV12-4	-	-	TGTGCCAGCAGTCCGGGGGCCAGGGCGTGGTATGGCTACACCTTC	CASSPGARAWYGYTF
TRBJ1-3	TRBV3-1	many	-	TGTGCCAGCAGCCGAAACTCTGGAAACACCATATATTTT	CASSRNSGNTIYF
TRBJ2-5	TRBV7-6	many	-	TGTGCCAGCAGCTTAGAATACCCACAAGAGACCCAGTACTTC	CASSLEYPQETQYF
TRBJ2-2	TRBV24-1	few	-	TGTGCCACCAGTGGTTGGGGGTCCGGGGAGCTGTTTTTT	CATSGWGSGELFF
TRBJ2-4	TRBV20-1	-	TRBD1	TGCAGTGCCCATGGGGACAGGGACCACCAAAACATTCAGTACTTC	CSAHGDRDHQNIQYF